These 10 T cell receptor beta chains were all obtained from the same sample, sequenced in a study of T-cell reconstitution after alpha-beta-depleted transplantation in children. The library targeted TCRbeta and was prepared with unique molecular identifiers. TCRdb reprocessed the PCR reads via MiXCR and lists one record per CDR3 protein. The data show 200,000 to 300,000 distinct CDR3 sequences, more than 10% seen once. This specimen was PBMCs from the stem cell graft donor, taken from the stem cell graft. These TCRs come from a human donor who donated a stem cell graft to a child with acute lymphoblastic leukemia.

Many counts were recorded for this clonotype. The junction departs from germline at one end; a sequencing error may be responsible. J is TRBJ2-3 and V is TRBV28; a possible D gene is TRBD1 (5 bases). This CDR3 is 12 amino acids long. Germline V lookup: CDR1 MDHEN, CDR2 SYDVKM. The CDR3 bases are TGTGCCAGCAGTTTACGACAGAGACGCCATCATTTT. Translation gives CASSLRQRRHHF. Combining the CDR3 with reference TRBV28 and TRBJ2-3 gives the whole variable domain DVKVTQSSRYLVKRTGEKVFLECVQDMDHENMFWYRQDPGLGLRLIYFSYDVKMKEKGDIPEGYSVSREKKERFSLILESASTNQTSMYLCASSLRQRRHHFGPGTRLTVL.

This clonotype has at least ten counts. This chain joins TRBV25-1 and TRBJ2-5, with D possibly TRBD2 on 5 matching bases. V was cut by 7 bases and J by 5 bases, with 14 bases left in between. The CDR3 loop spans 13 amino acids. Per germline, CDR1 MGHDK and CDR2 SYGVNS. Here the CDR3 reads CASNEGYRETQYF. The DNA for the CDR3 is TGTGCCAGCAATGAGGGCTATCGGGAGACCCAGTACTTC.

This clonotype has ten or more counts. The chain links TRBV10-3 to TRBJ1-1; D may be TRBD1 (6 bases). This CDR3 is built from 14 residues. In germline, CDR1 is ENHRY, CDR2 SYGVKD. Trimming stripped 10 bases from V and 1 base from J, with 16 bases between. CDR3 protein: CASNLAGQNTEAFF. CDR3 coding DNA: TGTGCCAGTAATCTGGCGGGACAGAACACTGAAGCTTTCTTT.

This clonotype was detected once. The chain employs TRBV7-9 and TRBJ2-3; D call uncertain. The CDR3 loop spans 14 amino acids. Germline V gives CDR1 SEHNR, CDR2 FQNEAQ (reference sequence). Trimming stripped 5 bases from V and 5 bases from J, with 14 bases between. Written as DNA, the CDR3 is TGTGCCAGCAGCCTTATCCCCCGTTTAGATACGCAGTATTTT. Amino acids: CASSLIPRLDTQYF.

This clonotype was detected many times. The rearrangement joins TRBV5-1 to TRBJ1-1; D is undetermined. Deletions cut 2 bases from V and 2 bases from J, with 13 bases between. The CDR3 runs 15 residues. Looked up from germline, CDR1 is SGHRS and CDR2 is YFSETQ. CDR3 nucleotide sequence: TGCGCCAGCAGCTTCCACTCATCGGGCAACACTGAAGCTTTCTTT. Its translation: CASSFHSSGNTEAFF. Drawing the rest from reference TRBV5-1 and TRBJ1-1, the complete variable domain is KAGVTQTPRYLIKTRGQQVTLSCSPISGHRSVSWYQQTPGQGLQFLFEYFSETQRNKGNFPGRFSGRQFSNSRSEMNVSTLELGDSALYLCASSFHSSGNTEAFFGQGTRLTVV.

This clonotype was seen many times. The J gene is TRBJ2-7, the V gene TRBV5-1, with D possibly matching TRBD1 (5 bases). CDR3 size: 13 residues. The V end lost 4 bases, the J end lost 5 bases, and 13 bases lay between the germline ends. The germline CDR1 and CDR2 sequences are SGHRS and YFSETQ. CDR3 nucleotide sequence: TGCGCCAGCAGCCCTCTTAGGGGTGACGAGCAGTACTTC. Its translation is CASSPLRGDEQYF.

This clonotype occurred a few times. The chain has TRBV7-2 and TRBJ1-2; 8 nucleotides agree with TRBD1. The V gene end was trimmed by 2 bases and the J gene end by 8 bases; junction bases not matched to a gene: 16. Germline V gene data show CDR1 as SGHTA and CDR2 as FQGNSA. The CDR3 runs 17 residues. CDR3 nucleotides: TGTGCCAGCAGCTTACCGACAGGGGCCGTCCGCATGAAGGGCTACACCTTC. This gives the protein CASSLPTGAVRMKGYTF.

This clonotype showed up many times. The chain couples TRBV20-1 to TRBJ2-3, with D perhaps TRBD2 (7 bases). Trimming stripped 2 bases from V and 0 bases from J, with 9 bases between. This CDR3 comprises 14 residues. Germline values: CDR1 DFQATT, CDR2 SNEGSKA (reference sequence). DNA of the CDR3: TGCAGTGCTAGAAGGGGGGGTAGCACAGATACGCAGTATTTT. Protein product: CSARRGGSTDTQYF.

This clonotype was observed many times. This chain joins TRBV7-2 and TRBJ2-1; 8 positions match TRBD2. CDR3 length: 15 amino acids. Germline-derived CDR1 and CDR2 are SGHTA and FQGNSA. V gave up 2 bases and J gave up 8 bases; unmatched junction bases: 8. CDR3 sequence: CASSLQPAGVHEQFF. In DNA form, the CDR3 reads TGTGCCAGCAGCTTACAGCCAGCGGGAGTACATGAGCAGTTCTTC.

This clonotype was observed at least ten times. The CDR3 is CSARAPSTTNEKLFF. The CDR3 nucleotides are TGCAGTGCTAGAGCCCCCAGTACAACTAATGAAAAACTGTTTTTT. The rearrangement joins TRBV20-1 to TRBJ1-4, with D hard to call. The CDR3 is 15 residues long. V lost 1 base, J lost 0 bases, and 9 bases lay in between. Germline CDR1 and CDR2: DFQATT and SNEGSKA (reference sequence).